Listed below are T cell receptor beta chains from one sample, sequenced in a study of blood T cell repertoires in COVID-19. Here immunoSEQ multiplex PCR was the method, and the copy in TCRdb shows in-frame clones only, minus some. The table lists about 270,000 clones, about nine tenths of them singletons. The material sequenced was PBMCs or T cells enriched from blood (not recorded which). These receptors were obtained from a woman aged 30 to 39 with acute COVID-19. CDR3s include the opening cysteine and the closing phenylalanine or tryptophan. D genes are given only for firm matches. Rows may omit the clone size; those that give it use once, few, many or a size class.

.	.	TRBJ2-1	TRBV15	CATSRGTESYNEQFF	TGTGCCACCAGCAGAGGAACAGAATCCTACAATGAGCAGTTCTTC
TRBD2	.	TRBJ2-3	TRBV5-4	CASSSTSGTIPDTQYF	TGTGCCAGCAGCTCGACTAGCGGGACCATACCAGATACGCAGTATTTT
TRBD2	once	TRBJ2-7	TRBV13	CASSLGTSGKYEQYF	TGTGCCAGCAGCTTAGGGACTAGCGGGAAATACGAGCAGTACTTC
.	.	TRBJ1-5	TRBV10-2	CASSVTRVGNQPQHF	TGCGCCAGCAGTGTTACCAGGGTTGGCAATCAGCCCCAGCATTTT
TRBD1	.	TRBJ1-1	TRBV18	CASSLRPPGQGFMNTEAFF	TGTGCCAGCTCATTACGACCGCCGGGACAGGGGTTTATGAACACTGAAGCTTTCTTT
TRBD2	.	TRBJ2-1	TRBV28	CASSQHSGTNEQFF	TGTGCCAGCAGTCAACATAGCGGGACTAATGAGCAGTTCTTC
.	few	TRBJ2-5	TRBV30	CAWTRLQETQYF	TGTGCCTGGACTAGGCTCCAAGAGACCCAGTACTTC
.	.	TRBJ2-2	TRBV19	CASRAGETANTGELFF	TGTGCCAGTAGGGCAGGGGAAACAGCGAACACCGGGGAGCTGTTTTTT
TRBD1	.	TRBJ1-5	TRBV18	CASSLEQGASNQPQHF	TGTGCCAGCTCACTAGAACAGGGGGCCAGCAATCAGCCCCAGCATTTT
TRBD1	.	TRBJ1-1	TRBV6-1	CASSEGHRGNTEAFF	TGTGCCAGCAGTGAAGGGCACAGGGGGAACACTGAAGCTTTCTTT
TRBD1	.	TRBJ2-1	TRBV5-6	CASSVDRGTPSYNEQFF	TGTGCCAGCAGCGTTGACAGGGGGACCCCCTCCTACAATGAGCAGTTCTTC
TRBD1	few	TRBJ2-2	TRBV19	CASSNGQDHTGELFF	TGTGCCAGTAGTAACGGACAGGACCACACCGGGGAGCTGTTTTTT
TRBD2	.	TRBJ2-7	TRBV6-1	CASSATRPGLADIYEQYF	TGTGCCAGCAGTGCTACTCGCCCAGGACTAGCGGACATCTACGAGCAGTACTTC
TRBD1	.	TRBJ1-4	TRBV19	CASSRGGQGVGTNEKLFF	TGTGCCAGTAGTAGGGGAGGACAGGGAGTCGGAACTAATGAAAAACTGTTTTTT
TRBD1	.	TRBJ2-5	TRBV27	CASRQDRASKTQYF	TGTGCCAGCCGTCAGGACAGGGCGTCGAAGACCCAGTACTTC
.	.	TRBJ2-1	TRBV6-5	CASSYSSGVLPEQFF	TGTGCCAGCAGTTACTCGTCGGGAGTGCTCCCTGAGCAGTTCTTC
.	once	TRBJ2-3	TRBV27	CASSLGTGHSTDTQYF	TGTGCCAGCAGTTTAGGTACAGGCCACTCGACAGATACGCAGTATTTT
.	once	TRBJ1-5	TRBV28	CASSFPSNQPQHF	TGTGCCAGCAGTTTCCCGAGCAATCAGCCCCAGCATTTT
.	few	TRBJ2-2	TRBV5-4	CASSLNRDITGELFF	TGTGCCAGCAGCTTGAACAGGGATATCACCGGGGAGCTGTTTTTT
TRBD2	.	TRBJ2-3	TRBV28	CAIHYNAGGRDTQYF	TGTGCCATCCACTACAACGCGGGAGGGAGAGATACGCAGTATTTT
TRBD2	.	TRBJ2-2	TRBV4-3	CASSQELAGVHGELFF	TGCGCCAGCAGCCAAGAACTAGCGGGAGTTCACGGGGAGCTGTTTTTT
TRBD2	.	TRBJ2-1	TRBV6-5	CASTRSGSLNEQFF	TGTGCCAGCACGAGGAGCGGGAGTCTCAATGAGCAGTTCTTC
.	.	TRBJ2-7	TRBV7-9	CANQYEQYF	TGTGCCAACCAGTACGAGCAGTACTTC
TRBD2	.	TRBJ2-7	TRBV29-1	CSVETGTNYEQYF	TGCAGCGTTGAAACCGGGACTAACTACGAGCAGTACTTC
.	.	TRBJ2-7	TRBV18	CASSPPGERSYEQYF	TGTGCCAGCTCACCACCGGGCGAACGCTCCTACGAGCAGTACTTC
.	.	TRBJ1-4	TRBV19	CASSMVSRVNEKLFF	TGTGCCAGTAGTATGGTTTCCAGGGTTAATGAAAAACTGTTTTTT
.	many	TRBJ1-2	TRBV28	CASSWGRSDYGYTF	TGTGCCAGCAGTTGGGGGCGGAGTGACTATGGCTACACCTTC
.	.	TRBJ2-3	TRBV20-1	CSASKDSSYTDTQYF	TGCAGTGCGAGTAAAGACAGTTCCTACACAGATACGCAGTATTTT
TRBD1	.	TRBJ2-1	TRBV19	CASREAGTGGGFNEQFF	TGTGCCAGCCGAGAGGCCGGAACAGGGGGCGGTTTCAATGAGCAGTTCTTC
.	.	TRBJ2-3	TRBV24-1	CATSDKGAREVTDTQYF	TGTGCCACCAGTGACAAGGGGGCGCGGGAAGTGACAGATACGCAGTATTTT
TRBD2	.	TRBJ2-1	TRBV18	CASSQTTSYEQFF	TGTGCCAGCTCACAGACGACTAGCTACGAGCAGTTCTTC
TRBD2	.	TRBJ2-1	TRBV7-6	CASSLSSSGYNEQFF	TGTGCCAGCAGCTTAAGTTCTAGCGGATACAATGAGCAGTTCTTC
TRBD1	.	TRBJ2-3	TRBV7-9	CASSSPPGQGATDTQYF	TGTGCCAGCAGCTCCCCGCCGGGGCAGGGGGCAACGGATACGCAGTATTTT